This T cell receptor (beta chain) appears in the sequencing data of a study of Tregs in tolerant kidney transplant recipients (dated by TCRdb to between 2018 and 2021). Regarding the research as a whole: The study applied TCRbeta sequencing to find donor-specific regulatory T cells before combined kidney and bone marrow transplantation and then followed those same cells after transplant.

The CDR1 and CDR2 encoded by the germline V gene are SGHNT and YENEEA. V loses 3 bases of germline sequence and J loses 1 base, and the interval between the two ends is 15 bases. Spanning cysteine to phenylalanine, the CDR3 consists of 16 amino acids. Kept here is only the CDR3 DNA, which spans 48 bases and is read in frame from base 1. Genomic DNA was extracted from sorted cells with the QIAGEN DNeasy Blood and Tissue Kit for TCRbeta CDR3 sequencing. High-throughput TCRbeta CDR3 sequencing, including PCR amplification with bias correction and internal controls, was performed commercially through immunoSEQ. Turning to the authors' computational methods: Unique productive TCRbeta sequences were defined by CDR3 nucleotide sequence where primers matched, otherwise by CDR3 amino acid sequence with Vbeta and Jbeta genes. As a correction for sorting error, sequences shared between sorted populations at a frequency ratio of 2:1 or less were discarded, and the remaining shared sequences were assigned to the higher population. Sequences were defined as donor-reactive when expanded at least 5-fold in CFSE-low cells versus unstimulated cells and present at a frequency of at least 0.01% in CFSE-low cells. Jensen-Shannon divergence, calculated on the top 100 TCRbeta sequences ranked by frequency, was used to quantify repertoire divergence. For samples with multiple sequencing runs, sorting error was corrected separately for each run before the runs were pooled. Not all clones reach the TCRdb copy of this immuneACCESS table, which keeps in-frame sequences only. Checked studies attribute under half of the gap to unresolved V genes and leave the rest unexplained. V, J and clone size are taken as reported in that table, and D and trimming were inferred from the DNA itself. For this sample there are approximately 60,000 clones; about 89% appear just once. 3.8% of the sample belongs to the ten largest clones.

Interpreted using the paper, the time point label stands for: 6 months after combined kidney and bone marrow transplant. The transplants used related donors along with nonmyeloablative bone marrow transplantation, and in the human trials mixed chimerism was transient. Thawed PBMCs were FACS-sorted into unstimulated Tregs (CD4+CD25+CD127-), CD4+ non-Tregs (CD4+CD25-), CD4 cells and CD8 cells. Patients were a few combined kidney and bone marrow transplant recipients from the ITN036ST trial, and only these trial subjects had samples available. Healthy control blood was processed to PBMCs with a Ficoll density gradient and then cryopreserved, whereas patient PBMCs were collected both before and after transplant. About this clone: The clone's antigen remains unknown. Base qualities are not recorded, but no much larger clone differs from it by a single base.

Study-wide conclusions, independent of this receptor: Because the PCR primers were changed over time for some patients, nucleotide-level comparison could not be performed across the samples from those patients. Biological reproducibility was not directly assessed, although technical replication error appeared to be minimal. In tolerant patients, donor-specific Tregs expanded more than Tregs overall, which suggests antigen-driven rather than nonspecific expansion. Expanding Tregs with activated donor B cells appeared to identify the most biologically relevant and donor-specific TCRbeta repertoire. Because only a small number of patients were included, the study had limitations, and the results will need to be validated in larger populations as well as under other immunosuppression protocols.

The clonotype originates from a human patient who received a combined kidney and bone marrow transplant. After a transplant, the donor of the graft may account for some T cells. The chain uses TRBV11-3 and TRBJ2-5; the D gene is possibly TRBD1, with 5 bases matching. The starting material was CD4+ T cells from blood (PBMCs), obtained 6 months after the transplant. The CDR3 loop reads CASSFPLTESQETQYF. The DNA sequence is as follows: TGTGCCAGCAGCTTCCCTCTGACAGAAAGCCAAGAGACCCAGTACTTC.